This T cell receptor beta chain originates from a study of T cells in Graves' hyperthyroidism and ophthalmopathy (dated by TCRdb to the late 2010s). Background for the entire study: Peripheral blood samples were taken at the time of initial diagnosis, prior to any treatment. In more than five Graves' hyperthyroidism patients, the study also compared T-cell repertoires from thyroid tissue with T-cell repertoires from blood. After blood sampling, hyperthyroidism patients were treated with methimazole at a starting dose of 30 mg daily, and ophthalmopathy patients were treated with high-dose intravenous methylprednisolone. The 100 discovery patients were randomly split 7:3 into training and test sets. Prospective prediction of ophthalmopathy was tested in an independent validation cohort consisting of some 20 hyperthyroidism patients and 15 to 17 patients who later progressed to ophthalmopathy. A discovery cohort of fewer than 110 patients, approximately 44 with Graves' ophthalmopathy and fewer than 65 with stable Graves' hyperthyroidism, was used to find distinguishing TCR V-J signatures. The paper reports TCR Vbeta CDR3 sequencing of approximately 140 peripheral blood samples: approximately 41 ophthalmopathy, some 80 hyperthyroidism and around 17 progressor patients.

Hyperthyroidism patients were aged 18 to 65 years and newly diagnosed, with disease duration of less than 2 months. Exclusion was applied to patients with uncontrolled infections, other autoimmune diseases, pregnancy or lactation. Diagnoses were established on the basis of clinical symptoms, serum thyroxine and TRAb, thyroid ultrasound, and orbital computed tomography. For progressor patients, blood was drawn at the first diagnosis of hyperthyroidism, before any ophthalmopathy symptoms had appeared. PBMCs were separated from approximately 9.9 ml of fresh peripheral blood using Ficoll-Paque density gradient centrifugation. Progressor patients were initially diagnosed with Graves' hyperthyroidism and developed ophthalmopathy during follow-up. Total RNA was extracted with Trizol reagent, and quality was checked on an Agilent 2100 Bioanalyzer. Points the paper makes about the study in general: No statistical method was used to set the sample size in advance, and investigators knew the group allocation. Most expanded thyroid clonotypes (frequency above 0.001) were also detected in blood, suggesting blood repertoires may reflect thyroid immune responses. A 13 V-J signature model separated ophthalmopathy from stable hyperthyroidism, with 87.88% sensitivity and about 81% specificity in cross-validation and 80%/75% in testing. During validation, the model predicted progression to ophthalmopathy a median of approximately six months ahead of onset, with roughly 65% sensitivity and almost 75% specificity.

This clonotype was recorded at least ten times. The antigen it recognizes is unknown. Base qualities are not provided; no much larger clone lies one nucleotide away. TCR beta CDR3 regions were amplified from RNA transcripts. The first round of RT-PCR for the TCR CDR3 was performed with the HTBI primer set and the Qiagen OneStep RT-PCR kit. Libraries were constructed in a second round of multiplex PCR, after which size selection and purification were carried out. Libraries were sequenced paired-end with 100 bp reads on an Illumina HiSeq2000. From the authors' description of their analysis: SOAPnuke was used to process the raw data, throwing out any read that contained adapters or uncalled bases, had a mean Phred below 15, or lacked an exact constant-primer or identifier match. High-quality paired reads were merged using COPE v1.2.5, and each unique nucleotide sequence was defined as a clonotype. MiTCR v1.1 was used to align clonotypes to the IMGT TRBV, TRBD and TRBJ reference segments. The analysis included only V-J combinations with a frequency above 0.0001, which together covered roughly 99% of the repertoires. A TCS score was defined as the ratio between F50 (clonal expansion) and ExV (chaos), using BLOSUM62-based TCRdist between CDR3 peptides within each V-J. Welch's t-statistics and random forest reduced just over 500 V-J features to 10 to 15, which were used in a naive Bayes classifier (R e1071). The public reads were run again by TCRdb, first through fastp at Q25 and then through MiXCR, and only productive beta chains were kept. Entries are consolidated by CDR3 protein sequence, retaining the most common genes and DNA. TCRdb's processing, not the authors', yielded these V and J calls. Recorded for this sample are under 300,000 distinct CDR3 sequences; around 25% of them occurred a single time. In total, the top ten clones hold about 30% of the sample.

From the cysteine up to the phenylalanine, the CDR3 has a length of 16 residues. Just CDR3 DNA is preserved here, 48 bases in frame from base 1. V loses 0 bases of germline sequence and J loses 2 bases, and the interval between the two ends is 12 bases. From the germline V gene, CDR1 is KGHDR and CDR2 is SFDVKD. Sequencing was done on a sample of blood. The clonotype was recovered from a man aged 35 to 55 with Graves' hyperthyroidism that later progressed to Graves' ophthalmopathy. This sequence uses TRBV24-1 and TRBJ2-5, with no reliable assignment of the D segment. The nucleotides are TGTGCCACCAGTGATTTGAGTCTTGGCAGGCAAGAGACCCAGTACTTC. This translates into CATSDLSLGRQETQYF.